Listed below are T cell receptor beta chains from one sample, sequenced in a study of T cell changes during pregnancy in multiple sclerosis. TCRdb keeps only in-frame clones here, not all; method: immunoSEQ multiplex PCR. The table records about 80,000 clones, around 91% of them present only once. The source was peripheral blood, collected before pregnancy. These receptors all stem from a female donor with multiple sclerosis, enrolled in a pregnancy study. Both conserved end residues are part of each CDR3. A D gene is named only where the DNA matches it firmly. Size values are once, few and many counts, or a class for expanded clones, and some rows have none.

j_gene	v_gene	abundance	len	d_gene	CDR3aa	CDR3nt
TRBJ1-3	TRBV4-1	NA	16	TRBD1	CASSHFVTGPGNTIYF	TGCGCCAGCAGCCATTTCGTGACAGGGCCCGGAAACACCATATATTTT
TRBJ2-1	TRBV2	NA	16	TRBD2	CASRKRTSGGFNEQFF	TGTGCCAGCAGAAAGAGGACTAGCGGGGGTTTCAATGAGCAGTTCTTC
TRBJ2-5	TRBV10-3	once	13	TRBD2	CAISGTSSETQYF	TGTGCCATCAGTGGGACTAGCTCCGAGACCCAGTACTTC
TRBJ2-7	TRBV18	once	13	NA	CASSPGSGSEQYF	TGTGCCAGCTCACCCGGGTCTGGGTCCGAGCAGTACTTC
TRBJ1-3	TRBV10-3	NA	16	NA	CAISEDSVDSGNTIYF	TGTGCCATCAGTGAAGACAGCGTCGACTCTGGAAACACCATATATTTT
TRBJ1-1	TRBV7-9	NA	16	NA	CASRSGPSGLNTEAFF	TGTGCCAGCAGGTCAGGTCCCTCAGGATTGAACACTGAAGCTTTCTTT
TRBJ2-1	TRBV29-1	NA	14	TRBD1	CSVLDRDSYNEQFF	TGCAGCGTCCTAGACAGGGACTCCTACAATGAGCAGTTCTTC
TRBJ2-3	TRBV9	NA	11	NA	CASSYTDTQYF	TGTGCCAGCAGTTACACAGATACGCAGTATTTT
TRBJ2-6	TRBV28	once	17	TRBD1	CASSTGTGITGANVLTF	TGTGCCAGCAGTACCGGGACAGGGATTACTGGGGCCAACGTCCTGACTTTC
TRBJ2-3	TRBV6-4	once	14	NA	CASSEGGPADTQYF	TGTGCCAGCAGTGAGGGGGGGCCGGCAGATACGCAGTATTTT
TRBJ1-1	TRBV19	NA	17	NA	CASRTRVGFKGNTEAFF	TGTGCCAGTAGGACCAGGGTAGGGTTTAAGGGGAACACTGAAGCTTTCTTT
TRBJ2-1	TRBV30	once	15	NA	CAWRRRGHRYNEQFF	TGTGCCTGGAGACGGCGGGGGCATAGATACAATGAGCAGTTCTTC
TRBJ1-2	TRBV18	once	16	TRBD1	CASSPPGQGAFYGYTF	TGTGCCAGCTCACCACCTGGGCAGGGGGCATTCTATGGCTACACCTTC
TRBJ2-1	TRBV9	NA	18	NA	CASSVASVLGDTYNEQFF	TGTGCCAGCAGCGTAGCCAGCGTTTTGGGGGACACCTACAATGAGCAGTTCTTC
TRBJ1-5	TRBV30	few	15	NA	CAWSTGLYGNQPQHF	TGTGCCTGGTCTACAGGCCTTTATGGCAATCAGCCCCAGCATTTT